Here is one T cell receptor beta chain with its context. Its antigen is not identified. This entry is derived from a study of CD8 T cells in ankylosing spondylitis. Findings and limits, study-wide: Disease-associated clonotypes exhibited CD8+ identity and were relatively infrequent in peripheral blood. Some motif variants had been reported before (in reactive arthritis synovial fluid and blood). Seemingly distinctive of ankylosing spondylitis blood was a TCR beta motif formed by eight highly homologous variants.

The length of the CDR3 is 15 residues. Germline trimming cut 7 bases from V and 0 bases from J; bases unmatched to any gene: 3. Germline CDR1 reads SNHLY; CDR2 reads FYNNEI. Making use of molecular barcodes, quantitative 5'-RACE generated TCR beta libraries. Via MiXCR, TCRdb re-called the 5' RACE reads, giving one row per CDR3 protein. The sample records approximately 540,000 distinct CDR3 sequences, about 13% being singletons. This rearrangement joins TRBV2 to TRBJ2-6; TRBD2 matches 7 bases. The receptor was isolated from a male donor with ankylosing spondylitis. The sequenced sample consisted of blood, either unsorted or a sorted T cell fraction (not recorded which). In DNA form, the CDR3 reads TGTGCCAGCAACAGCGGGAACTCTGGGGCCAACGTCCTGACTTTC. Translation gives CASNSGNSGANVLTF.